The sequence of this T cell receptor beta chain was determined in a study of T-cell reconstitution after alpha-beta-depleted transplantation in children. Overall study results and limits: Reports say that about two months after transplant, the alpha-beta T cells came out of several hundred graft clones that had expanded. Once a year had passed after transplant, T-cell counts and diversity came mostly from newly produced T cells. Elevated TCRbeta diversity at day 60 was traced, in some patients, to surviving recipient T cells and thymic progenitors.

Library preparation (for TCRbeta) was performed with unique molecular identifiers. MiXCR, run by TCRdb on the PCR reads, gives a single entry per CDR3 protein. The sample records fewer than 150,000 distinct CDR3 sequences, roughly 9% being singletons. Per the germline V gene, CDR1 is SGHRS and CDR2 is YFSETQ. CDR3 length: 14 amino acids. V lost 3 bases and J lost 5, with 14 bases in between. This clonotype showed up just a few times. The antigen remains undetermined. This clonotype was sampled from a girl in the first two years of life who had a stem cell transplant for combined immunodeficiency, so the T cells may come from the graft donor. The chain combines TRBV5-1 with TRBJ2-5; D remains unclear. The sample in question was PBMCs, mostly from graft donor cells, obtained 180 days after TCRalphabeta/CD19-depleted stem cell transplant. The CDR3 DNA sequence: TGCGCCAGCAGCTCATCGCAGAGGATGGAGACCCAGTACTTC. This translates into CASSSSQRMETQYF.